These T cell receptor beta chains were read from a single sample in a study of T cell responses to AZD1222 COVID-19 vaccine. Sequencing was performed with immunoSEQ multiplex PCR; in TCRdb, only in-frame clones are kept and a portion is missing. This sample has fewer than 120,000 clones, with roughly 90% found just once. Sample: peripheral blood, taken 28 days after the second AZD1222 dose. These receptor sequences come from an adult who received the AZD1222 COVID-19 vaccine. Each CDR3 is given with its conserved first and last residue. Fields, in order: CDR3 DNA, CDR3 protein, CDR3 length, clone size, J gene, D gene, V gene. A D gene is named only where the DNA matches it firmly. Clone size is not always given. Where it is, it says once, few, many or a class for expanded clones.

CDR3 DNA: TGTGCCAGCAGTTTCGGTCTTGGGGCGGGAGTTGGAGAGCAGTACTTC
CDR3 protein: CASSFGLGAGVGEQYF
CDR3 length: 16
clone size: NA
J gene: TRBJ2-7
D gene: TRBD2
V gene: TRBV27

CDR3 DNA: TGTGCCAGCAGTCCGGACAGCAATCAGCCCCAGCATTTT
CDR3 protein: CASSPDSNQPQHF
CDR3 length: 13
clone size: NA
J gene: TRBJ1-5
D gene: NA
V gene: TRBV12-3/TRBV12-4

CDR3 DNA: TGCGCCAGCAGCACCGGGGGGGGCAATCAGCCCCAGCATTTT
CDR3 protein: CASSTGGGNQPQHF
CDR3 length: 14
clone size: NA
J gene: TRBJ1-5
D gene: NA
V gene: TRBV5-1

CDR3 DNA: TGTGCCAGCAGTCTAGCACAGACTTACGAGCAGTACTTC
CDR3 protein: CASSLAQTYEQYF
CDR3 length: 13
clone size: NA
J gene: TRBJ2-7
D gene: NA
V gene: TRBV11-2

CDR3 DNA: TGTGCCAGCAGCCATGACACCCGAGGGACCCAGTACTTC
CDR3 protein: CASSHDTRGTQYF
CDR3 length: 13
clone size: NA
J gene: TRBJ2-5
D gene: NA
V gene: TRBV14

CDR3 DNA: TGTGCCAGCAGTCCCACCGGGTGGGGGAGCGATGAGCAGTTCTTC
CDR3 protein: CASSPTGWGSDEQFF
CDR3 length: 15
clone size: NA
J gene: TRBJ2-1
D gene: NA
V gene: TRBV27

CDR3 DNA: TGTGCCACCAGTGATTCTCGGACTGCTAACACCGGGGAGCTGTTTTTT
CDR3 protein: CATSDSRTANTGELFF
CDR3 length: 16
clone size: NA
J gene: TRBJ2-2
D gene: NA
V gene: TRBV24-1

CDR3 DNA: TGTGCCAGCAGCTCGAGCCGGGACACAAACACCGGGGAGCTGTTTTTT
CDR3 protein: CASSSSRDTNTGELFF
CDR3 length: 16
clone size: NA
J gene: TRBJ2-2
D gene: NA
V gene: TRBV7-6

CDR3 DNA: TGTGCCAGCAGTCCGGAACAGGGTACCGGGGAGCTGTTTTTT
CDR3 protein: CASSPEQGTGELFF
CDR3 length: 14
clone size: NA
J gene: TRBJ2-2
D gene: NA
V gene: TRBV2

CDR3 DNA: TGTGCCAGCAGCCCCTCTGGGGGGGCCCTTCGTGAAGCTTTCTTT
CDR3 protein: CASSPSGGALREAFF
CDR3 length: 15
clone size: NA
J gene: TRBJ1-1
D gene: NA
V gene: TRBV9

CDR3 DNA: TGTGCCAGCAGCCCCGACCCGGGGGAAAATGGCTACACCTTC
CDR3 protein: CASSPDPGENGYTF
CDR3 length: 14
clone size: NA
J gene: TRBJ1-2
D gene: NA
V gene: TRBV9

CDR3 DNA: TGTGCCAGTAGTTCGCCGACAGGGCCGAACACTGAAGCTTTCTTT
CDR3 protein: CASSSPTGPNTEAFF
CDR3 length: 15
clone size: once
J gene: TRBJ1-1
D gene: TRBD1
V gene: TRBV19

CDR3 DNA: TGTGCCAGCAGCTTAGGTCCAGGGAGGGCCTACGAGCAGTACTTC
CDR3 protein: CASSLGPGRAYEQYF
CDR3 length: 15
clone size: once
J gene: TRBJ2-7
D gene: TRBD2
V gene: TRBV11-2

CDR3 DNA: TGTGCCAGCAGTTTCGCTGGCGAAAAACTGTTTTTT
CDR3 protein: CASSFAGEKLFF
CDR3 length: 12
clone size: NA
J gene: TRBJ1-4
D gene: NA
V gene: TRBV12-3/TRBV12-4

CDR3 DNA: TGTGCCATCAGGGGGGACGAGGGCACAGATACGCAGTATTTT
CDR3 protein: CAIRGDEGTDTQYF
CDR3 length: 14
clone size: NA
J gene: TRBJ2-3
D gene: NA
V gene: TRBV10-3

CDR3 DNA: TGTGCCAGCTCACCAGCCAGGGGGTCAGAGACCCAGTACTTC
CDR3 protein: CASSPARGSETQYF
CDR3 length: 14
clone size: NA
J gene: TRBJ2-5
D gene: TRBD1
V gene: TRBV18

CDR3 DNA: TGTGCCAGCAGCTTAGTGGGGACAGGGGGGATTGGACAGTACTTC
CDR3 protein: CASSLVGTGGIGQYF
CDR3 length: 15
clone size: NA
J gene: TRBJ2-7
D gene: TRBD1
V gene: TRBV7-8

CDR3 DNA: TGTGCCAGCAGACTCGACAGGGGGAGGAGCTCCTATAATTCACCCCTCCACTTT
CDR3 protein: CASRLDRGRSSYNSPLHF
CDR3 length: 18
clone size: NA
J gene: TRBJ1-6
D gene: TRBD1
V gene: TRBV2

CDR3 DNA: TGTGCCTGGCGCCCGACAGGGAGGGACACTGAAGCTTTCTTT
CDR3 protein: CAWRPTGRDTEAFF
CDR3 length: 14
clone size: NA
J gene: TRBJ1-1
D gene: TRBD1
V gene: TRBV30

CDR3 DNA: TGTGCCAGCAGTTTGTGGGGCTACACCTTC
CDR3 protein: CASSLWGYTF
CDR3 length: 10
clone size: once
J gene: TRBJ1-2
D gene: NA
V gene: TRBV27

CDR3 DNA: TGTGCCAGCTCACCAACGAGCTCCTATAATTCACCCCTCCACTTT
CDR3 protein: CASSPTSSYNSPLHF
CDR3 length: 15
clone size: NA
J gene: TRBJ1-6
D gene: NA
V gene: TRBV18

CDR3 DNA: TGTGCCAGCAGCCAAGATTATGGTATCGGCAGAACGAACACCGGGGAGCTGTTTTTT
CDR3 protein: CASSQDYGIGRTNTGELFF
CDR3 length: 19
clone size: NA
J gene: TRBJ2-2
D gene: NA
V gene: TRBV14

CDR3 DNA: TGCGCCAGCAGCTGGACAGGGGCCGAGCAGTACTTC
CDR3 protein: CASSWTGAEQYF
CDR3 length: 12
clone size: NA
J gene: TRBJ2-7
D gene: TRBD1
V gene: TRBV5-1

CDR3 DNA: TGTGCTAGTGGTTTGGAAATCCCCCCTGGGGAGCAGTACTTC
CDR3 protein: CASGLEIPPGEQYF
CDR3 length: 14
clone size: NA
J gene: TRBJ2-7
D gene: NA
V gene: TRBV12-5

CDR3 DNA: TGTGCCAGCAGATCACCCGGGACAGCCAAACTGTTTTTT
CDR3 protein: CASRSPGTAKLFF
CDR3 length: 13
clone size: NA
J gene: TRBJ1-4
D gene: TRBD1
V gene: TRBV11-2

CDR3 DNA: TGTGCCAGCAGCCTCGACGGAGAGGGCAATCAGCCCCAGCATTTT
CDR3 protein: CASSLDGEGNQPQHF
CDR3 length: 15
clone size: NA
J gene: TRBJ1-5
D gene: NA
V gene: TRBV7-9

CDR3 DNA: TGTGCCAGCAGCCGCGGGACAGGGAGGTACGAGCAGTACTTC
CDR3 protein: CASSRGTGRYEQYF
CDR3 length: 14
clone size: NA
J gene: TRBJ2-7
D gene: TRBD1
V gene: TRBV27

CDR3 DNA: TGTGCCAGCAGTTCTCCCCCGCGAGCGGGCAATGAGCAGTTCTTC
CDR3 protein: CASSSPPRAGNEQFF
CDR3 length: 15
clone size: NA
J gene: TRBJ2-1
D gene: NA
V gene: TRBV27

CDR3 DNA: TGTGCCAGAAGCTGCGGGACAGCAGAGATGACATACCTTATGAACACTGAAGCTTTCTTT
CDR3 protein: CARSCGTAEMTYLMNTEAFF
CDR3 length: 20
clone size: NA
J gene: TRBJ1-1
D gene: TRBD1
V gene: TRBV5-3

CDR3 DNA: TGTGCCAGCAGTGAATCAACGGGAGTACCCGGGGAGCTGTTTTTT
CDR3 protein: CASSESTGVPGELFF
CDR3 length: 15
clone size: NA
J gene: TRBJ2-2
D gene: NA
V gene: TRBV25-1

CDR3 DNA: TGTGCCAGCAGCTTTGGGGGCCCCTCGACCTTCTATGGCTACACCTTC
CDR3 protein: CASSFGGPSTFYGYTF
CDR3 length: 16
clone size: NA
J gene: TRBJ1-2
D gene: NA
V gene: TRBV5-4

CDR3 DNA: TGTGCCAGCAGCGTAGCGGGGATAGAGACCCAGTACTTC
CDR3 protein: CASSVAGIETQYF
CDR3 length: 13
clone size: NA
J gene: TRBJ2-5
D gene: NA
V gene: TRBV9

CDR3 DNA: TGTGCCAGCAGTACGAGGCGGACTAGCTCCTACAATGAGCAGTTCTTC
CDR3 protein: CASSTRRTSSYNEQFF
CDR3 length: 16
clone size: NA
J gene: TRBJ2-1
D gene: TRBD2
V gene: TRBV27

CDR3 DNA: TGTGCCAGTGAACAGGGGGCTGGGGCCAACGTCCTGACTTTC
CDR3 protein: CASEQGAGANVLTF
CDR3 length: 14
clone size: NA
J gene: TRBJ2-6
D gene: TRBD1
V gene: TRBV19

CDR3 DNA: TGCGCCAGCAGCTTGGGTGCAACTAATGAAAAACTGTTTTTT
CDR3 protein: CASSLGATNEKLFF
CDR3 length: 14
clone size: NA
J gene: TRBJ1-4
D gene: NA
V gene: TRBV5-1

CDR3 DNA: TGTGCCAGCAGTTGGAACGGACAGGGCTATGGCTACACCTTC
CDR3 protein: CASSWNGQGYGYTF
CDR3 length: 14
clone size: NA
J gene: TRBJ1-2
D gene: TRBD1
V gene: TRBV27

CDR3 DNA: TGTGCCAGCTCACCACCGAACTCTGACACCGGGGAGCTGTTTTTT
CDR3 protein: CASSPPNSDTGELFF
CDR3 length: 15
clone size: NA
J gene: TRBJ2-2
D gene: NA
V gene: TRBV18

CDR3 DNA: TGTGCCAGCAGCTTAGGACAGCTAGCCTACGAGCAGTACTTC
CDR3 protein: CASSLGQLAYEQYF
CDR3 length: 14
clone size: NA
J gene: TRBJ2-7
D gene: NA
V gene: TRBV5-8

CDR3 DNA: TGTGCCAGCAGCTCGGGACTAGCTTCCGGGGAGCTGTTTTTT
CDR3 protein: CASSSGLASGELFF
CDR3 length: 14
clone size: NA
J gene: TRBJ2-2
D gene: TRBD2
V gene: TRBV7-2

CDR3 DNA: TGTGCCAGCAGTGCTGGGGGGGGCGTAACAGATACGCAGTATTTT
CDR3 protein: CASSAGGGVTDTQYF
CDR3 length: 15
clone size: NA
J gene: TRBJ2-3
D gene: NA
V gene: TRBV25-1

CDR3 DNA: TGTGCCAGCAGTGAAGACAATGGGCTCCTCCACTTT
CDR3 protein: CASSEDNGLLHF
CDR3 length: 12
clone size: NA
J gene: TRBJ1-6
D gene: NA
V gene: TRBV6-1

CDR3 DNA: TGTGCCAGCAGTACTCAAGGGGGAGACTATGGCTACACCTTC
CDR3 protein: CASSTQGGDYGYTF
CDR3 length: 14
clone size: NA
J gene: TRBJ1-2
D gene: NA
V gene: TRBV2

CDR3 DNA: TGTGCCAGCTCCCCCAGGCAGGGTTCCTACGAGCAGTACTTC
CDR3 protein: CASSPRQGSYEQYF
CDR3 length: 14
clone size: NA
J gene: TRBJ2-7
D gene: NA
V gene: TRBV18

CDR3 DNA: TGCGCCAGCAGCTTGGCTGGGAGGGCAAACAATGAGCAGTTCTTC
CDR3 protein: CASSLAGRANNEQFF
CDR3 length: 15
clone size: NA
J gene: TRBJ2-1
D gene: TRBD2
V gene: TRBV5-1

CDR3 DNA: TGTGCCAGCAGTGAAGCGCGAGCAGGGCCCCAGCATTTT
CDR3 protein: CASSEARAGPQHF
CDR3 length: 13
clone size: NA
J gene: TRBJ1-5
D gene: NA
V gene: TRBV6-1

CDR3 DNA: TGTGCCAGCTCACGGCAGACGGGGTACACAGATACGCAGTATTTT
CDR3 protein: CASSRQTGYTDTQYF
CDR3 length: 15
clone size: NA
J gene: TRBJ2-3
D gene: NA
V gene: TRBV18

CDR3 DNA: TGTGCCAGCAGCCAAGAAACGGATTCCTACGAGCAGTACTTC
CDR3 protein: CASSQETDSYEQYF
CDR3 length: 14
clone size: NA
J gene: TRBJ2-7
D gene: NA
V gene: TRBV3-1/TRBV3-2

CDR3 DNA: TGTGCCAGCAGTCGCTATAATGAGCAGTTCTTC
CDR3 protein: CASSRYNEQFF
CDR3 length: 11
clone size: NA
J gene: TRBJ2-1
D gene: NA
V gene: TRBV27

CDR3 DNA: TGTGCCAGCTCACCGAGCGGAGGGAGCGATGAAAAACTGTTTTTT
CDR3 protein: CASSPSGGSDEKLFF
CDR3 length: 15
clone size: NA
J gene: TRBJ1-4
D gene: NA
V gene: TRBV18

CDR3 DNA: TGTGCCTGGAGTAGGGAACTAGCTAGGGAGTTCTTC
CDR3 protein: CAWSRELAREFF
CDR3 length: 12
clone size: NA
J gene: TRBJ2-1
D gene: NA
V gene: TRBV30

CDR3 DNA: TGTGCCAGCAGCTTAGCGCTAAGGGACAGGGTCTTCGATGAGCAGTTCTTC
CDR3 protein: CASSLALRDRVFDEQFF
CDR3 length: 17
clone size: NA
J gene: TRBJ2-1
D gene: TRBD1
V gene: TRBV11-1

CDR3 DNA: TGTGCCAGCAAAGGGCAACAGGGGCATGGCTACACCTTC
CDR3 protein: CASKGQQGHGYTF
CDR3 length: 13
clone size: NA
J gene: TRBJ1-2
D gene: TRBD1
V gene: TRBV12-3/TRBV12-4

CDR3 DNA: TGTGCCAGCAGCCTCCAGGGTGACTCTGAAGCTTTCTTT
CDR3 protein: CASSLQGDSEAFF
CDR3 length: 13
clone size: NA
J gene: TRBJ1-1
D gene: NA
V gene: TRBV11-3

CDR3 DNA: TGTGCCAGCAGCCCACTCGGACAACCAAGATATGGCTACACCTTC
CDR3 protein: CASSPLGQPRYGYTF
CDR3 length: 15
clone size: NA
J gene: TRBJ1-2
D gene: NA
V gene: TRBV5-6

CDR3 DNA: TGTGCCAGCAGCTTAGACTCGCGAGGGAACACCGGGGAGCTGTTTTTT
CDR3 protein: CASSLDSRGNTGELFF
CDR3 length: 16
clone size: NA
J gene: TRBJ2-2
D gene: NA
V gene: TRBV11-1